This TCR beta chain derives from a study of T cell responses to AZD1222 COVID-19 vaccine. Notes on the study in general: Baseline seropositivity occurred in only a handful of AZD1222 recipients. Vaccine-associated CD4 TCRs ranged over spike, dominating at 160-218 and 743-854. Two doses of AZD1222 preceded a rise in Spike-specific TCR breadth and depth.

Trimming took 4 bases from V and 0 from J, leaving 8 bases between them. CDR3 length: 14 residues. CDR1 and CDR2 (germline): SGHRS, YFSETQ. TCRdb's table, derived via immunoSEQ multiplex PCR, lists solely in-frame clones and lacks some. The sample shows 150,000 to 200,000 clones, nearly 95% of them seen only once. For this clone: Its antigen is currently unknown.

The sample here was peripheral blood, taken 28 days after the second AZD1222 dose. This receptor was identified in an adult who received the AZD1222 COVID-19 vaccine. The rearrangement joins TRBV5-1 to TRBJ2-1, with D perhaps TRBD1 (5 bases). The CDR3 here is CASSPDSSYNEQFF. The DNA of the CDR3 is TGCGCCAGCAGCCCAGACAGCTCCTACAATGAGCAGTTCTTC.